Presented here are 21 T cell receptor beta chains from one specimen sequenced in a study of blood T cell repertoires in COVID-19. The assay was immunoSEQ multiplex PCR, and TCRdb's table has in-frame clones only and misses some. This sample has over 150,000 clones, with about 88% found just once. Sample: peripheral blood. These receptors were obtained from a woman in her sixties or seventies with COVID-19, enrolled during active disease.

The chain links TRBV29-1 to TRBJ2-1; D is undetermined. V dropped 5 bases and J dropped 9 bases, with 26 bases sitting between them. CDR1 and CDR2 from the germline V gene are SQVTM and ANQGSEA. The CDR3 loop spans 16 amino acids. The CDR3 spells CSVTPPGLTILPEQFF. For the CDR3, the DNA is TGCAGCGTTACGCCCCCGGGTCTCACTATCCTACCTGAGCAGTTCTTC.

V and J are TRBV4-2 and TRBJ1-5; D not resolved. The V end was cut by 0 bases, the J end by 4 bases, with 10 bases between. Germline V gene sequence: CDR1 LGHNA, CDR2 YNFKEQ. This CDR3 contains 15 residues. CDR3 residues: CASSQDAGPNQPQHF. In DNA form, the CDR3 reads TGTGCCAGCAGCCAAGATGCAGGTCCTAATCAGCCCCAGCATTTT.

The chain uses TRBV2 and TRBJ1-2, with D uncertain. CDR1 SNHLY and CDR2 FYNNEI come from the germline V gene. The length of the CDR3 is 12 residues. Deletions cut 7 bases from V and 8 bases from J, with 14 bases between. The CDR3 DNA is TGTGCCAGCATTGTAGAGGTAGAGGGCTACACCTTC. This sequence encodes CASIVEVEGYTF.

This clone appeared once. The chain joins TRBV25-1 to TRBJ1-6; TRBD1 aligns across 11 bases. The germline V gene has CDR1 MGHDK and CDR2 SYGVNS. The CDR3 is made up of 17 amino acids. Trimming removed 1 base from V and 8 bases from J; junction bases left unmatched: 7. CDR3 in DNA: TGTGCCAGCAGTGAATTGAGGACAGGGGGCGCGGATTCACCCCTCCACTTT. Residues: CASSELRTGGADSPLHF.

The chain recombines TRBV29-1 with TRBJ1-2; maybe TRBD1 (5 bases). The germline gives CDR1 SQVTM, CDR2 ANQGSEA. This CDR3 contains 11 residues. With 4 bases removed from V and 8 bases from J, the gap between germline ends came to 11 bases. The CDR3 sequence is CSVGYQGGYTF. CDR3 DNA sequence: TGCAGCGTTGGTTACCAGGGAGGCTACACCTTC.

This chain joins TRBV19 and TRBJ1-5; D is uncertain. The CDR3 runs to 14 residues. Germline CDR1 and CDR2: LNHDA and SQIVND (reference sequence). Trimming took 8 bases from V and 4 from J, leaving 15 bases between them. Here the CDR3 reads CASSAARQNQPQHF. DNA of the CDR3: TGTGCCAGTTCCGCGGCGCGGCAAAATCAGCCCCAGCATTTT.

This rearrangement joins TRBV9 to TRBJ1-2, with D hard to call. The CDR3 spans 15 residues. Germline values: CDR1 SGDLS, CDR2 YYNGEE. The ends were cut back, 0 bases at V and 2 bases at J, with 11 bases in the middle. CDR3 DNA: TGTGCCAGCAGCGTAGCTGGCCAGGAAAACTATGGCTACACCTTC. It is translated as CASSVAGQENYGYTF.

V usage is TRBV11-3 and J usage is TRBJ1-2, with D possibly being TRBD1 (6 bases). Germline lookup yields CDR1 SGHNT and CDR2 YENEEA. The CDR3 is 13 residues long. V lost 5 bases to trimming and J lost 7 bases, with 14 bases between them. The CDR3 loop is CASSIPRGFGYTF. CDR3 DNA: TGTGCCAGCAGCATTCCAAGGGGGTTTGGCTACACCTTC.

This clone was counted between two and nine times. V and J are TRBV13 and TRBJ2-7, with D perhaps matching TRBD2 (6 bases). The V end was cut by 5 bases, the J end by 2 bases, with 16 bases between. This CDR3 has 15 residues. Germline CDR1 and CDR2: PRHDT and FYEKMQ (reference sequence). The DNA of the CDR3 is TGTGCCAGCAGCCCGCGACGACTAGGGGCCTACGAGCAGTACTTC. As protein: CASSPRRLGAYEQYF.

J is TRBJ1-3 and V is TRBV7-9, with D hard to call. The CDR3 runs 16 residues. The ends were cut back, 1 base at V and 3 bases at J, with 13 bases in the middle. CDR1 and CDR2 from the germline V gene are SEHNR and FQNEAQ (reference sequence). The CDR3 reads CASSLGPPGLGNTIYF. Here the CDR3 DNA reads TGTGCCAGCAGCTTAGGCCCCCCGGGTCTTGGAAACACCATATATTTT.

The chain is built from TRBV7-9 and TRBJ2-1, with D possibly being TRBD1 (5 bases). CDR1 SEHNR and CDR2 FQNEAQ come from the germline V gene (reference sequence). Between the trimmed V and J ends, which lost 2 bases and 0 bases, there was a span of 11 bases. The CDR3 is 16 residues long. CDR3 nucleotides: TGTGCCAGCAGCTTAAGGGGAAAAAGCTCCTACAATGAGCAGTTCTTC. Encoded protein: CASSLRGKSSYNEQFF. Combining the CDR3 with reference TRBV7-9 and TRBJ2-1 gives the whole variable domain DTGVSQNPRHKITKRGQNVTFRCDPISEHNRLYWYRQTLGQGPEFLTYFQNEAQLEKSRLLSDRFSAERPKGSFSTLEIQRTEQGDSAMYLCASSLRGKSSYNEQFFGPGTRLTVL.

J is TRBJ1-6 and V is TRBV19; TRBD1 aligns across 11 bases. Per the germline V gene, CDR1 is LNHDA and CDR2 is SQIVND (reference sequence). This CDR3 has 15 amino acids. Unmatched junction bases numbered 6, after V lost 5 bases and J lost 9 bases. The CDR3 loop reads CASSPGQGAFSPLHF. The CDR3 DNA reads as TGTGCCAGTAGTCCCGGACAGGGGGCTTTTTCACCCCTCCACTTT.

This clone occurred once. This chain uses TRBV6-5 with TRBJ1-6; a possible D gene is TRBD1 (6 bases). V was pared by 9 bases and J by 1 base, with 10 bases between. CDR3 length equals 14 residues. The germline gives CDR1 MNHEY, CDR2 SVGAGI. CDR3 bases: TGTGCCAGTCGACAGGCTTCCTATAATTCACCCCTCCACTTT. It translates to CASRQASYNSPLHF.

The chain combines TRBV6-5 with TRBJ2-1; D perhaps matches TRBD1 (6 bases). V lost 6 bases and J 3 bases, leaving 9 bases between the germline ends. The V gene's germline CDR1 is MNHEY and CDR2 SVGAGI. CDR3 size: 13 residues. The CDR3 coding sequence is TGTGCCAGCAGGCAGGGGAACTACAATGAGCAGTTCTTC. As protein: CASRQGNYNEQFF.

This rearrangement joins TRBV27 to TRBJ2-7, with 8 bases fitting TRBD1. With V trimmed by 5 bases and J by 3 bases, 3 bases remained unmatched. Per the germline V gene, CDR1 is MNHEY and CDR2 is SMNVEV (reference sequence). The CDR3 sequence is 13 residues long. Here the CDR3 DNA reads TGTGCCAGCAGTGAACAGGGGGGCTACGAGCAGTACTTC. Its protein is CASSEQGGYEQYF.

The chain employs TRBV9 and TRBJ2-3, with a possible D match to TRBD2 (6 bases). The CDR3 consists of 15 residues. V was pared by 0 bases and J by 0 bases, with 8 bases between. CDR1 and CDR2 from the germline V gene are SGDLS and YYNGEE. DNA for the CDR3: TGTGCCAGCAGCGTAGACGGAGGGAGCACAGATACGCAGTATTTT. As protein: CASSVDGGSTDTQYF.

V gene TRBV3-1 (or the pseudogene TRBV3-2) combines with J gene TRBJ1-1; possibly TRBD1 for D (6 bases). The length of the CDR3 is 13 residues. The germline V gene has CDR1 LGHDT and CDR2 YNNKEL (reference sequence). Deletions cut 6 bases from V and 4 bases from J, with 12 bases between. In nucleotides, the CDR3 is TGTGCCAGCAGTTGGGGGCGTGGCACTGAAGCTTTCTTT. This encodes CASSWGRGTEAFF.

The gene calls are TRBV3-1 (or the pseudogene TRBV3-2) and TRBJ1-6; 7 bases fit TRBD1. With 4 bases clipped from V and 9 bases from J, the junction kept 9 bases outside the gene matches. CDR3 size: 15 residues. The germline V gene encodes CDR1 LGHDT and CDR2 YNNKEL (reference sequence). For the CDR3, the DNA is TGTGCCAGCAGCCCCCTTGACAGGGCCACTTCACCCCTCCACTTT. It specifies CASSPLDRATSPLHF.

V usage is TRBV27 and J usage is TRBJ2-1; 7 nucleotides line up with TRBD2. CDR1 MNHEY and CDR2 SMNVEV come from the germline V gene (reference sequence). The CDR3 loop spans 18 amino acids. V lost 7 bases to trimming and J lost 0 bases; unmatched junction nucleotides: 15. The CDR3 DNA sequence: TGTGCCAGCACCACCTCCCCAAGCGGGATAGGCTCCTACAATGAGCAGTTCTTC. Translating gives CASTTSPSGIGSYNEQFF.

For the CDR3, the DNA is TGTGCCAGCAGCTTGGACTACTACGAGCAGTACTTC. Translated: CASSLDYYEQYF. The rearrangement links TRBV7-9 to TRBJ2-7; TRBD2 is a possible D gene (6 bases). The V end was cut by 3 bases, the J end by 3 bases, with 6 bases between. Germline CDR1 reads SEHNR; CDR2 reads FQNEAQ (reference sequence). This CDR3 contains 12 residues.

The chain joins TRBV7-8 to TRBJ2-7, with D maybe TRBD1 (5 bases). Trimming removed 4 bases from V and 7 bases from J, with 14 bases in between. The CDR3 is 13 amino acids. The germline V gene encodes CDR1 SGHVS and CDR2 FQNEAQ. The CDR3 is CASSSRGPTEQYV. The CDR3 region has the DNA TGTGCCAGCAGCTCAAGGGGCCCTACGGAGCAGTACGTC.